The rows below give T cell receptor beta chains drawn from one sample of a study of OX40 agonist ivuxolimab in advanced cancers. Libraries were prepared by immunoSEQ multiplex PCR; TCRdb keeps only in-frame clonotypes and omits some of them. The data show tens of thousands of clones, around 81% seen once. This material consisted of CD4+ or CD8+ T cells sorted from blood, taken in a trial of the OX40 agonist ivuxolimab. The receptors come from an adult with an advanced solid tumor such as melanoma, head and neck, liver or kidney cancer. Both conserved end residues are part of each CDR3. The D gene is left open where the match is weak. A clone size is listed for some rows: how often the clone was seen (once, few, many), or a class if it is expanded.

j_call,d_call,clone_size,v_call,cdr3_length,cdr3_nt,cdr3_aa
TRBJ2-2,NA,NA,TRBV20-1,11,TGCAGTGCCACTTTTGACGGGGAGCTGTTTTTT,CSATFDGELFF
TRBJ2-7,NA,NA,TRBV2,11,TGTGCCAGCGGGGGCCGTTACGAGCAGTACTTC,CASGGRYEQYF
TRBJ2-2,NA,NA,TRBV5-4,14,TGTGCCAGCAGCTTGGCCAGAGACACCGGGGAGCTGTTTTTT,CASSLARDTGELFF
TRBJ1-2,NA,NA,TRBV10-3,13,TGTGCCATCGCCGCCGACAGGCTCTATGGCTACACCTTC,CAIAADRLYGYTF
TRBJ2-7,NA,NA,TRBV5-5,12,TGTGCCAGCAGCTTGGTCCCCGGCGAGCAGTACTTC,CASSLVPGEQYF
TRBJ1-1,NA,NA,TRBV7-3,17,TGTGCCAGCAGCTTAGAGAGAGGGTCGTTGCGGGACACTGAAGCTTTCTTT,CASSLERGSLRDTEAFF
TRBJ2-1,NA,NA,TRBV30,11,TGTGCCTGGGACAACTACAATGAGCAGTTCTTC,CAWDNYNEQFF
TRBJ2-1,NA,NA,TRBV7-9,12,TGTGCCAGCAGCTATGGCGGAGATGAGCAGTTCTTC,CASSYGGDEQFF
TRBJ1-2,NA,NA,TRBV6-5,13,TGTGCCAGCAGCCCCAGCGTACGCTATGGCTACACCTTC,CASSPSVRYGYTF
TRBJ2-7,NA,NA,TRBV9,14,TGTGCCAGCAGCGTAGAAGGGAACTCCTACGAGCAGTACTTC,CASSVEGNSYEQYF
TRBJ2-1,TRBD1,NA,TRBV4-1,15,TGCGCCAGCAGCCAACCGGGACAGGATCTTAATGAGCAGTTCTTC,CASSQPGQDLNEQFF
TRBJ1-4,NA,once,TRBV7-9,13,TGTGCCAGCAGCGATGGCCGGTCTGAAAAACTGTTTTTT,CASSDGRSEKLFF
TRBJ2-1,TRBD2,once,TRBV7-3,15,TGTGCCAGCAGCTATGGCGGGAGGGCCATCGATGAGCAGTTCTTC,CASSYGGRAIDEQFF
TRBJ2-7,TRBD2,NA,TRBV28,15,TGTGCCAGCAGTTTTCGTCGGGGAGGGTTCTACGAGCAGTACTTC,CASSFRRGGFYEQYF
TRBJ2-3,TRBD2,NA,TRBV27,17,TGTGCCAGCAGTTTAGGAGTAGCGGGAGGAGGCACAGATACGCAGTATTTT,CASSLGVAGGGTDTQYF
TRBJ2-3,TRBD2,NA,TRBV28,14,TGTGCCAGCAGTCCACTAGCGGTGACAGATACGCAGTATTTT,CASSPLAVTDTQYF
TRBJ1-3,TRBD1,NA,TRBV27,12,TGTGCCACACAGGGGTCCGGAAACACCATATATTTT,CATQGSGNTIYF
TRBJ2-1,TRBD2,NA,TRBV9,16,TGTGCCAGCAGCGCCTCGGGGGGAACCCCCTACAATGAGCAGTTCTTC,CASSASGGTPYNEQFF
TRBJ2-5,TRBD2,many,TRBV11-2,17,TGTGCCAGCAATGGTGGTGTTATAGCGGGGGGTAAAGAGACCCAGTACTTC,CASNGGVIAGGKETQYF
TRBJ2-1,NA,NA,TRBV7-3,13,TGTGCCAGTAACAGAGGCGGGGCAGGTGAGCAGTTCTTC,CASNRGGAGEQFF
TRBJ2-7,TRBD2,NA,TRBV5-1,14,TGCGCCAGCAGCGCGGGGGGAGAAAGGTACGAGCAGTACTTC,CASSAGGERYEQYF
TRBJ2-7,TRBD2,NA,TRBV9,13,TGTGCCAGCAGCGGGACTAGCGGCTACGAGCAGTACTTC,CASSGTSGYEQYF
TRBJ1-4,TRBD1,NA,TRBV2,15,TGTGCCAGCAGTGAAAGTAGCCAGGGGGGTGAAAAACTGTTTTTT,CASSESSQGGEKLFF
TRBJ2-7,NA,NA,TRBV30,14,TGTGCCTGGAGTGTAGATCCCGAGATCTACGAGCAGTACTTC,CAWSVDPEIYEQYF
TRBJ1-2,NA,NA,TRBV9,16,TGTGCCAGCAGCGTTCCCATGGTCGGTCAGGGCTATGGCTACACCTTC,CASSVPMVGQGYGYTF
TRBJ2-3,TRBD1,NA,TRBV7-8,17,TGTGCCAGCAGCTTAGCCGGGACAGGGGGATTCGCAGATACGCAGTATTTT,CASSLAGTGGFADTQYF
TRBJ2-6,TRBD1,NA,TRBV9,15,TGTGCCAGCAGCGTTACAGGGGCTGGGGCCAACGTCCTGACTTTC,CASSVTGAGANVLTF
TRBJ2-7,NA,NA,TRBV13,14,TGTGCCAGCAGCACCGGGATGAAAGGTTCCGAGCAGTACTTC,CASSTGMKGSEQYF
TRBJ1-6,TRBD1,NA,TRBV5-8,14,TGTGCCAGCAGCACGGGACAGGGGGATTCACCCCTCCACTTT,CASSTGQGDSPLHF
TRBJ2-7,TRBD2,NA,TRBV28,15,TGTGCCAGCAGAGAGACTAGCGGGAGGCTATACGAGCAGTACTTC,CASRETSGRLYEQYF
TRBJ1-2,NA,NA,TRBV18,14,TGTGCCAGCTCACCACCGGAGGTTACCTATGGCTACACCTTC,CASSPPEVTYGYTF
TRBJ2-1,TRBD2,NA,TRBV19,15,TGTGCCAGTAGTATTATGGGCGGGAGGTACAATGAGCAGTTCTTC,CASSIMGGRYNEQFF
TRBJ2-2,TRBD1,NA,TRBV5-4,16,TGTGCCAGCAGCAGCCCGGGACAGCGAATGGCCGGGGAGCTGTTTTTT,CASSSPGQRMAGELFF
TRBJ2-2,NA,NA,TRBV10-3,14,TGTGCCATCAGTGAAAACAACCCCACCGGGGAGCTGTTTTTT,CAISENNPTGELFF
TRBJ1-5,NA,few,TRBV25-1,16,TGTGCCAGCAAAAGGAGAGGGAGAGATAGCAATCAGCCCCAGCATTTT,CASKRRGRDSNQPQHF
TRBJ2-3,TRBD1,few,TRBV2,16,TGTGCCAGCAGTGAAGGACAGGGCACTAGCACAGATACGCAGTATTTT,CASSEGQGTSTDTQYF
TRBJ1-4,NA,NA,TRBV9,15,TGTGCCAGCAGCACCCTTGGAAGGACGGTGGAAAAACTGTTTTTT,CASSTLGRTVEKLFF
TRBJ2-4,TRBD2,NA,TRBV4-1,14,TGCGCCAGCAAGGGAGCGGGAGAGGGGAACATTCAGTACTTC,CASKGAGEGNIQYF
TRBJ2-4,NA,NA,TRBV19,16,TGTGCCAGTAGTATGACTCTTTGGGGGGCCAAAAACATTCAGTACTTC,CASSMTLWGAKNIQYF
TRBJ2-7,TRBD1,few,TRBV28,17,TGTGCCAGCAGTCCCCAGGGACAGGGAGCGCTTGGCTACGAGCAGTACTTC,CASSPQGQGALGYEQYF
TRBJ2-5,NA,NA,TRBV9,16,TGTGCCAGCAGCGTAGGTCTTCAGCACCTCCAAGAGACCCAGTACTTC,CASSVGLQHLQETQYF
TRBJ2-7,NA,NA,TRBV11-3,17,TGTGCCAGCAGCTCTAGGGGCGGCATTTCGAGCTCCTACGAGCAGTACTTC,CASSSRGGISSSYEQYF
TRBJ2-1,NA,NA,TRBV28,14,TGTGCCAGCAGTTTACAATGGGAACACAATGAGCAGTTCTTC,CASSLQWEHNEQFF
TRBJ2-3,TRBD1,medium-sized,TRBV29-1,11,TGCAGCGTTGAACAGGGGACAGAGCAGTATTTT,CSVEQGTEQYF
TRBJ2-7,TRBD2,once,TRBV4-1,15,TGCGCCAGCAGGCTGGCCGCTAGCGGGTTCTACGAGCAGTACTTC,CASRLAASGFYEQYF
TRBJ2-7,TRBD1,NA,TRBV2,13,TGTGCCAGCATTTATACAGGGGGGTACGAGCAGTACTTC,CASIYTGGYEQYF
TRBJ2-7,TRBD2,few,TRBV29-1,14,TGCAGCGTTGACGGGACTAGCGGGAGAGACGAGCAGTACTTC,CSVDGTSGRDEQYF
TRBJ2-7,NA,NA,TRBV2,14,TGTGCCAGCAGTGAATACCGGGGCCCCTACGAGCAGTACTTC,CASSEYRGPYEQYF
TRBJ2-2,NA,NA,TRBV4-2,16,TGTGCCAGCAGCCAAGATCGCGGGGGCCGCACCGGGGAGCTGTTTTTT,CASSQDRGGRTGELFF
TRBJ1-1,NA,NA,TRBV30,11,TGTGCCTGGATGTGGGCAGCTGAAGCTTTCTTT,CAWMWAAEAFF
TRBJ2-3,NA,NA,TRBV9,14,TGTGCCAGCAGCCCGGGTGGGGGGCCAGATACGCAGTATTTT,CASSPGGGPDTQYF
TRBJ2-1,NA,NA,TRBV7-9,15,TGTGCCAGCAGCTTCATTAGCCTAGCTCCAAGTGAGCAGTTCTTC,CASSFISLAPSEQFF
TRBJ1-6,TRBD1,few,TRBV9,15,TGTGCCAGCAGCCCCCGGGACAGGGACCATTCACCCCTCCACTTT,CASSPRDRDHSPLHF